There are a few counts of the clone carrying this TCR beta chain. As yet, its antigen is unknown. From germline, CDR1 is MDHEN and CDR2 SYDVKM. The CDR3 loop spans 13 amino acids. V trimming: 6 bases; J trimming: 4 bases; junction bases outside the gene matches: 6. The data stem from a study of blood T cells in healthy people across ages. Overall study results and limits: CMV infection status of these donors was not known.

Combining a sample-barcoded 5' primer with a J-beta primer mix, a second PCR ran for 7 to 11 cycles. In TCRdb, the 5' RACE reads were re-called with MiXCR into one record per CDR3 protein. The table records 450,000 to 600,000 distinct CDR3 sequences, 27% of them present only once. Another study also made use of these data, one on T cells of mothers and their children. That source reports: cDNA was made from all extracted RNA, around 1.5 ug per 15 ul.

Sequences were obtained from blood. J is TRBJ2-7 and V is TRBV28, with TRBD1 matching over 7 bases. This receptor was taken from a boy aged 2 to 10 in good health. This CDR3 is CASSRDRYYEQYF. The CDR3 DNA follows: TGTGCCAGCAGCCGGGACAGATATTACGAGCAGTACTTC.